Reported below is one TCR beta chain. The antigen is not known. The table came from immunoSEQ multiplex PCR; TCRdb's copy has only in-frame clones and leaves some out. This table holds some 250,000 clones, roughly 90% found once. Germline V lookup: CDR1 SNHLY, CDR2 FYNNEI. V was shortened by 3 bases and J by 9 bases, with 6 bases between the two germline ends. CDR3 length: 12 residues. The data belong to a study of Ad26.COV2.S vaccination and SARS-CoV-2 variants. Turning to the study itself: The donor belonged to the COV1001 Ad26.COV2.S trial arm.

General study points: Reportedly, after vaccination the spike-specific CD8+ and CD4+ T cell responses displayed substantial breadth. Using TCR breadth and depth analyses may have led to underestimated total T cell responses.

The treatment was: some 20 received Ad26.COV2.S at low or high dose, single or two shots; about 5 received placebo; per-sample allocation not given. After the first vaccine or placebo injection, samples were drawn on day 63. The vaccine delivered Wuhan-strain SARS-CoV-2 spike through an Ad26 vector. This clonotype originated in a person between 18 and 59 years old who received the Ad26.COV2.S COVID-19 vaccine or a placebo. The specimen was peripheral blood, collected in a trial of Ad26.COV2.S vaccine versus placebo. The gene calls are TRBV2 and TRBJ1-6, with D possibly matching TRBD1 (5 bases). CDR3 in amino acids: CASSDGGSPLHF. For the CDR3, the DNA is TGTGCCAGCAGTGATGGGGGTTCACCCCTCCACTTT.